This T cell receptor (beta chain) was sequenced during a study of cytomegalovirus exposure and HLA in healthy donors. As for the study in general: From donors who were HLA-typed, an early data release held about 85 million unique TCRs. Study-level findings and limits: There was a cluster of highly shared sequence variants that was likely a sequencing artifact.

In the case of this clone: What it recognizes is unknown. One end of the junction does not line up with germline, which may come from a read error. This sample includes further DNA sequences coding for the same CDR3.

The study ran its PCR with 60 Vbeta and 13 Jbeta primers. Only in-frame clones appear in the TCRdb table, and some are missing; sequencing was by immunoSEQ multiplex PCR. This table holds about 200,000 clones. In germline, CDR1 is SGDLS, CDR2 YYNGEE. The CDR3 has 14 amino acids. The receptor comes from a girl aged 2 to 9 in good health and CMV-seropositive. The chain is built from TRBV9 and TRBJ1-1; 7 bases agree with TRBD1. Sequenced material: PBMCs. For the CDR3, the DNA is TGTGCCAGCAGCACCGGGACAGAGAACACTGAGGCTTTCTTT. The encoded protein is CASSTGTENTEAFF.